Sequencing of this TCR beta chain was carried out in a study of T cell repertoires in aging, cancer and after chemotherapy. This clonotype was detected once. An end of the junction differs from the germline gene, which may be a read error. The CDR3 runs 15 residues. CDR1 and CDR2 (germline): ENHRY, SYGVKD. The template was genomic DNA from peripheral blood, not RNA. TRB rearrangements spanning V, D and J were amplified using mixed TRB-A/B primers. TCRdb reanalysed the multiplex PCR reads using MiXCR and keeps one entry per CDR3 protein. This sample has 9,900 or so distinct CDR3 sequences; approximately 32% occur once, and the top ten carry about 18%.

The sequenced material came from blood. The J gene is TRBJ2-7, the V gene TRBV10-3, with TRBD2 matching 8 bases. This sequence was found in a human donor in good health. The donor label of this sample is uncertain. The CDR3 DNA sequence: TGTGACATCAGTGAGGGTAGCGGGACCAACTACGAGCAGTACTTC. Translated: CDISEGSGTNYEQYF.